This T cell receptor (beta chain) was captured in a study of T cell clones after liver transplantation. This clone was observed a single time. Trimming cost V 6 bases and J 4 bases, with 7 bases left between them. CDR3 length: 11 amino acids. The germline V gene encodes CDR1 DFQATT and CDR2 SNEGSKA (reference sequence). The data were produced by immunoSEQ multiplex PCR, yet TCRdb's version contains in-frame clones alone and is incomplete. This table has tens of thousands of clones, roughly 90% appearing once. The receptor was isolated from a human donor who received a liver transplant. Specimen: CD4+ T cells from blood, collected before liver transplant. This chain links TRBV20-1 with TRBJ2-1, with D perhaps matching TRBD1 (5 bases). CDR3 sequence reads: CSAPGYNEQFF. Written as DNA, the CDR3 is TGCAGTGCCCCAGGGTACAATGAGCAGTTCTTC.